This entry lists 15 T cell receptor beta chains sequenced from one sample in a study of cytomegalovirus exposure and HLA in healthy donors. The primer mix had 60 Vbeta and 13 Jbeta primers. Clones were read by immunoSEQ multiplex PCR, and TCRdb kept only the in-frame ones, dropping some. Among about 82,000 clones listed, 10% were seen once. The sequenced sample consisted of PBMCs. The origin of the receptors is a man aged 55 to 70 in good health and CMV-seropositive.

V gene TRBV10-3 combines with J gene TRBJ1-3; D is ambiguous. The V gene's germline CDR1 is ENHRY and CDR2 SYGVKD. V lost 6 bases, J lost 0 bases, and 9 bases lay in between. The CDR3 contains 14 residues. The CDR3 nucleotides read TGTGCCATCAGGGGAGGTGGCTCTGGAAACACCATATATTTT. It yields the protein CAIRGGGSGNTIYF.

This clone was detected only a few times. CDR3 residues: CASSSASVVGQGAKNTEAFF. The CDR3 DNA reads TGTGCCAGCAGCTCCGCCTCCGTTGTGGGACAGGGGGCGAAGAACACTGAAGCTTTCTTT. The chain joins TRBV5-4 to TRBJ1-1; 12 bases line up with TRBD1. This CDR3 has 20 residues. Losses at the gene ends were 3 bases for V and 1 base for J; bases not matched to a gene: 16. Germline CDR1 SGHNT, CDR2 YYREEE (reference sequence).

In its sample, this clone was seen a few times. The chain couples TRBV5-6 to TRBJ1-1, with TRBD1 as a possible D gene (5 bases). CDR1 is SGHDT and CDR2 is YYEEEE in the germline V gene. This CDR3 is 14 amino acids long. The ends were cut back, 3 bases at V and 2 bases at J, with 11 bases in the middle. CDR3 nucleotides: TGTGCCAGCAGCTCCCGGGGGGGAAACACTGAAGCTTTCTTT. Its protein is CASSSRGGNTEAFF.

This clone was observed a few times. The V gene is TRBV12-5, the J gene TRBJ2-5; 9 bases line up with TRBD2. Germline lookup yields CDR1 LGHNT and CDR2 FRNRAP. Trimming at V came to 1 base and at J to 1 base, leaving 4 bases not matched to a gene. This CDR3 spans 16 amino acids. This CDR3 reads CASGLGSGSSQETQYF. Written as DNA, the CDR3 is TGTGCTAGTGGTTTGGGTAGCGGGAGTTCCCAAGAGACCCAGTACTTC.

This clone was observed a handful of times. The chain is built from TRBV27 and TRBJ2-2, with D tentatively TRBD1 (6 bases). The CDR3 loop spans 17 amino acids. Trimming pared 4 bases from V and 1 base from J, leaving 16 bases between. Germline CDR1 reads MNHEY; CDR2 reads SMNVEV (reference sequence). The CDR3 loop is CASSSLGWGQNTGELFF. Here the CDR3 DNA reads TGTGCCAGCAGTTCACTCGGATGGGGACAGAACACCGGGGAGCTGTTTTTT.

The rearrangement joins TRBV11-3 to TRBJ2-3; TRBD2 might be the D (6 bases). The CDR3 covers 14 residues. V dropped 3 bases and J dropped 2 bases, with 9 bases sitting between them. Germline V CDR1 and CDR2: SGHNT, YENEEA. Written as DNA, the CDR3 is TGTGCCAGCAGCTTCGCGGGGACCACAGATACGCAGTATTTT. Translated: CASSFAGTTDTQYF.

V usage is TRBV30 and J usage is TRBJ1-6, with D perhaps TRBD1 (5 bases). This CDR3 has 16 amino acids. Trimming stripped 4 bases from V and 0 bases from J, with 13 bases between. CDR1 is GTSNPN and CDR2 is SVGIG in the germline V gene (reference sequence). The CDR3 spells CAWNRFSSSYNSPLHF. In DNA, the CDR3 is TGTGCCTGGAACAGGTTTTCAAGCTCCTATAATTCACCCCTCCACTTT.

The chain couples TRBV28 to TRBJ1-5, with TRBD1 matching over 11 bases. The CDR3 is 16 residues long. CDR1 is MDHEN and CDR2 is SYDVKM in the germline V gene. Trimming cost V 3 bases and J 3 bases; bases outside gene matches: 4. The CDR3 region has the DNA TGTGCCAGCAGTTTTAGGACAGGGGGCCCCAATCAGCCCCAGCATTTT. It translates to CASSFRTGGPNQPQHF.

As for this clone: At one end the junction does not follow the germline gene, possibly because of a read error. J is TRBJ2-2 and V is TRBV7-7, with 8 bases that match TRBD2. The CDR3 totals 17 residues. Germline V CDR1 and CDR2: SSHAT, FNYEAQ (reference sequence). CDR3 region: CASSPGAGLENTGELFF. The CDR3 bases are TGTGCTAGCAGCCCGGGGGCGGGACTAGAGAACACCGGGGAGCTGTTTTTT.

This clone was counted a few times. The CDR3 nucleotides are TGCGCCAGCAGATCAGCGGGGCAGACACTCGAGCAGTACTTC. This gives the protein CASRSAGQTLEQYF. The chain combines TRBV5-1 with TRBJ2-7; 7 bases are a match to TRBD2. Germline lookup yields CDR1 SGHRS and CDR2 YFSETQ. This CDR3 comprises 14 residues. V trimming: 5 bases; J trimming: 6 bases; junction bases outside the gene matches: 11.

The chain carries TRBV28 and TRBJ2-7, with 13 bases that match TRBD2. CDR3 length: 15 residues. Germline-derived CDR1 and CDR2 are MDHEN and SYDVKM. V dropped 3 bases and J dropped 6; count of bases not matched to a gene: 5. This CDR3 reads CASSLTSGRNPEQYF. The CDR3 DNA sequence: TGTGCCAGCAGTTTGACTAGCGGGAGGAATCCCGAGCAGTACTTC.

This clone was counted only a few times. The chain joins TRBV9 to TRBJ1-2; D gene ambiguous. Germline values: CDR1 SGDLS, CDR2 YYNGEE. The CDR3 totals 13 residues. V was pared by 1 base and J by 2 bases, with 6 bases between. The CDR3 here is CASSVSGNYGYTF. The CDR3 nucleotides read TGTGCCAGCAGCGTATCGGGAAACTATGGCTACACCTTC.

The table lists this clone with a few counts. V and J are TRBV28 and TRBJ1-1; 8 bases agree with TRBD1. CDR1 is MDHEN and CDR2 is SYDVKM in the germline V gene. V lost 5 bases and J lost 6; bases outside the gene matches: 5. CDR3 length equals 13 residues. This chain's CDR3 is CASSLDRDAEAFF. The CDR3 DNA reads as TGTGCCAGCAGTCTGGACAGGGACGCTGAAGCTTTCTTT. Drawing the rest from reference TRBV28 and TRBJ1-1, the complete variable domain is DVKVTQSSRYLVKRTGEKVFLECVQDMDHENMFWYRQDPGLGLRLIYFSYDVKMKEKGDIPEGYSVSREKKERFSLILESASTNQTSMYLCASSLDRDAEAFFGQGTRLTVV.

V and J are TRBV7-3 and TRBJ2-1; 9 nucleotides match TRBD2. The V gene end was trimmed by 1 base and the J gene end by 4 bases; junction bases not matched to a gene: 5. The length of the CDR3 is 16 residues. Germline assignment: CDR1 SGHTA and CDR2 FQGTGA. CDR3 coding DNA: TGTGCCAGCAGCTTAATGAGTAGCGGGGGTTACAATGAGCAGTTCTTC. Its protein product is CASSLMSSGGYNEQFF.

The chain recombines TRBV27 with TRBJ2-5; 7 nucleotides align to TRBD2. The V gene's germline CDR1 is MNHEY and CDR2 SMNVEV (reference sequence). Trimming at V came to 5 bases and at J to 2 bases, leaving 8 bases not matched to a gene. CDR3 length: 15 amino acids. CDR3: CASSPYTSVQETQYF. The CDR3 DNA is TGTGCCAGCAGTCCCTACACTAGCGTACAAGAGACCCAGTACTTC.